At least ten counts were recorded for the clone carrying this TCR beta chain. The time point: patch test 3, about 24 weeks after DPC sensitization. Treatment meaning: therapeutic diphenylcyclopropenone sensitization with weekly scalp DPC. The sample is drawn from a study of human T cells and chemical hapten exposure. TCRdb recomputed calls from the RACE reads with MiXCR, one row per CDR3 protein. The table has tens of thousands of distinct CDR3 sequences, 5% to 6.5% seen once. Germline V gene lookup returns CDR1 LGHNA and CDR2 YSLEER. V dropped 1 base and J dropped 3 bases, with 13 bases sitting between them. The CDR3 has 15 residues.

This chain uses TRBV4-3 with TRBJ2-7, with D tentatively TRBD2 (5 bases). This TCR was sampled from a man aged 25-45 years with alopecia areata. Some clones in this sample may be carry-over from other donors' samples. This specimen consisted of whole blood, obtained in connection with sensitization to the hapten diphenylcyclopropenone (DPC). CDR3 region: CASSQVISEDYEQYF. The DNA of the CDR3 is TGCGCCAGCAGCCAAGTCATCTCGGAGGACTACGAGCAGTACTTC.